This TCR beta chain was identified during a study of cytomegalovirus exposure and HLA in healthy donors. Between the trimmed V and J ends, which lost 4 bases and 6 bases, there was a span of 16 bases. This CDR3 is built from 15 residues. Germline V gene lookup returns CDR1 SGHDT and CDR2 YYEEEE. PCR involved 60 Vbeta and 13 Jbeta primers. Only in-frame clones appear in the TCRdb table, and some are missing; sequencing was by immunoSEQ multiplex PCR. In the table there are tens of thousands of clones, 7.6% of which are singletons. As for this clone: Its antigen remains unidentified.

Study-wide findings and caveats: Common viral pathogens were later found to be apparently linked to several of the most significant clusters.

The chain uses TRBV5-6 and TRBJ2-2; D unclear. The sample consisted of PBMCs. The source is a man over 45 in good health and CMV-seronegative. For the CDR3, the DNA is TGTGCCAGCAGCCTCAGACAAACCTGGGCCGGGGAGCTGTTTTTT. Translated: CASSLRQTWAGELFF.